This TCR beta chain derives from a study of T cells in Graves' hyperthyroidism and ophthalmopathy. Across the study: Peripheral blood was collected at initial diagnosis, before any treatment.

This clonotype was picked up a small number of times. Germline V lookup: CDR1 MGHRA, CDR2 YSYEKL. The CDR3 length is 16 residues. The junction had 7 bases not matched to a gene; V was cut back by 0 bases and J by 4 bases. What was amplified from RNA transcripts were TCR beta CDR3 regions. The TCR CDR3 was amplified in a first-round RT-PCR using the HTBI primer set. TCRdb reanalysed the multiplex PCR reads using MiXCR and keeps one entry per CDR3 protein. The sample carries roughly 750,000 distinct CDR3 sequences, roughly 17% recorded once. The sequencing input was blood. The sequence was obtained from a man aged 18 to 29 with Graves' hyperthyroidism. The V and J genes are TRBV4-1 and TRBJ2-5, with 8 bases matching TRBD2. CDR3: CASSQDPAGAGETQYF. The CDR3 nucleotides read TGCGCCAGCAGCCAAGATCCAGCGGGAGCGGGAGAGACCCAGTACTTC.